The 29 T cell receptor beta chains below were found in one sample sequenced in a study of T cell responses to AZD1222 COVID-19 vaccine. Using immunoSEQ multiplex PCR, the repertoire was profiled, and TCRdb retains in-frame clones only, with some absent. This sample yields 250,000 to 300,000 clones, of which 90% to 95% are seen a single time; less than 0.6% belongs to the top ten. Source: peripheral blood, taken 28 days after the second AZD1222 dose. The source of these receptors is an adult who received the AZD1222 COVID-19 vaccine.

This chain links TRBV3-1 (or the pseudogene TRBV3-2) with TRBJ2-7; D is possibly TRBD2 (6 bases). This CDR3 contains 12 residues. Germline values: CDR1 LGHDT, CDR2 YNNKEL (reference sequence). The V and J ends lost 11 bases and 1 base respectively, with 12 bases between them. The CDR3 spells CASPGVSYEQYF. The CDR3 DNA sequence: TGTGCCTCACCGGGAGTTTCCTACGAGCAGTACTTC.

The chain joins TRBV25-1 to TRBJ2-4; 8 bases fit TRBD1. Unmatched junction bases numbered 8, after V lost 8 bases and J lost 14 bases. Germline assignment: CDR1 MGHDK and CDR2 SYGVNS. The CDR3 loop spans 11 amino acids. The chain's CDR3 is CASGQGMGKYF. The CDR3 DNA sequence: TGTGCCAGCGGACAGGGTATGGGGAAGTACTTC.

The V gene is TRBV5-1, the J gene TRBJ2-6; tentative D call: TRBD1 (5 bases). Trimming pared 4 bases from V and 2 bases from J, leaving 10 bases between. This CDR3 contains 15 residues. Germline CDR1 SGHRS, CDR2 YFSETQ. The CDR3 sequence: CASSQGPPGANVLTF. Here the CDR3 DNA reads TGCGCCAGCAGCCAGGGCCCCCCTGGGGCCAACGTCCTGACTTTC.

V and J are TRBV2 and TRBJ1-1, with D perhaps TRBD1 (5 bases). The CDR3 length is 11 residues. V lost 6 bases and J lost 5, with 7 bases in between. The germline V gene encodes CDR1 SNHLY and CDR2 FYNNEI. CDR3 sequence (DNA): TGTGCCAGCAGACGGGGGACTGAAGCTTTCTTT. Protein sequence: CASRRGTEAFF.

This chain links TRBV6-4 with TRBJ2-2, with no clear D. CDR1 and CDR2 (germline): MRHNA, SNTAGT. This CDR3 has 14 residues. V lost 2 bases and J lost 3, with 7 bases in between. CDR3 sequence reads: CASSDQTHTGELFF. CDR3 DNA: TGTGCCAGCAGTGACCAGACACACACCGGGGAGCTGTTTTTT.

This sequence joins TRBV19 and TRBJ2-1; 9 nucleotides agree with TRBD2. There are 15 residues in the CDR3. The V and J ends lost 5 bases and 3 bases, in that order; junction bases with no gene match: 5. Germline assignment: CDR1 LNHDA and CDR2 SQIVND (reference sequence). CDR3 region: CASSVGTSSYNEQFF. The DNA for the CDR3 is TGTGCCAGTAGTGTGGGGACTAGCAGCTACAATGAGCAGTTCTTC.

This clone was recorded only once. V usage is TRBV6-2 or TRBV6-3 and J usage is TRBJ2-1; possible D gene TRBD2, 5 bases. The CDR3 consists of 17 residues. CDR1 and CDR2 (germline): MNHEY, SVGEGT. The V end lost 4 bases, the J end lost 0 bases, and 16 bases lay between the germline ends. CDR3 sequence: CASSSMEAGRSYNEQFF. CDR3 sequence (DNA): TGTGCCAGCAGTTCGATGGAGGCTGGTCGCTCCTACAATGAGCAGTTCTTC.

The rearrangement uses TRBV11-3 and TRBJ2-3; 9 nucleotides line up with TRBD2. The length of the CDR3 is 15 residues. CDR1 is SGHNT, CDR2 YENEEA, per germline. The V segment lost 4 bases and the J segment 3 bases; nucleotides outside the gene matches: 5. CDR3 coding DNA: TGTGCCAGCAGCTCCTCGCGGGAGGGGACAGATACGCAGTATTTT. As protein: CASSSSREGTDTQYF.

The J gene is TRBJ2-7, the V gene TRBV19; TRBD2 is a possible D gene (6 bases). The CDR3 runs to 14 residues. Germline assignment: CDR1 LNHDA and CDR2 SQIVND (reference sequence). V gave up 7 bases and J gave up 0 bases, with 13 bases separating them. The CDR3 DNA reads as TGTGCCAGTAAACCCGGGACTGTCTCCTACGAGCAGTACTTC. Translating it yields CASKPGTVSYEQYF. Variable domain in full (rest from reference TRBV19 and TRBJ2-7): DGGITQSPKYLFRKEGQNVTLSCEQNLNHDAMYWYRQDPGQGLRLIYYSQIVNDFQKGDIAEGYSVSREKKESFPLTVTSAQKNPTAFYLCASKPGTVSYEQYFGPGTRLTVT.

The chain combines TRBV7-2 with TRBJ2-7, with D perhaps matching TRBD2 (5 bases). The germline V gene has CDR1 SGHTA and CDR2 FQGNSA. The CDR3 length is 16 residues. Trimming took off 0 bases at V and 4 bases at J, with 16 bases between the two ends. The CDR3 coding sequence is TGTGCCAGCAGCTTAGCATTTCATCCGGGATTATACGAGCAGTACTTC. The encoded protein is CASSLAFHPGLYEQYF.

This chain connects TRBV10-1 to TRBJ2-1; 9 bases are shared with TRBD1. This CDR3 contains 16 residues. V shed 7 bases and J 9 bases; nucleotides not matched to a gene: 16. Looked up from germline, CDR1 is WNHNN and CDR2 is SYGVQD (reference sequence). The CDR3 coding sequence is TGCGCCAGCAATAAACCGGGACAGGGAGTTTTTGGTGAGCAGTTCTTC. Translated, it gives CASNKPGQGVFGEQFF.

This chain's CDR3 is CASTPGTFTGELFF. The CDR3 DNA reads TGTGCCAGCACCCCTGGGACTTTCACCGGGGAGCTGTTTTTT. The genes are TRBV9 and TRBJ2-2, with D possibly matching TRBD2 (6 bases). Per germline, CDR1 SGDLS and CDR2 YYNGEE. The CDR3 totals 14 residues. The V end was cut by 6 bases, the J end by 4 bases, with 13 bases between.

V is TRBV5-6 and J is TRBJ1-1; possible D gene TRBD1, 6 bases. Germline V gives CDR1 SGHDT, CDR2 YYEEEE. The CDR3 contains 11 residues. V was cut by 4 bases and J by 9 bases, with 10 bases left in between. CDR3 amino acids: CASSLGGQAFF. In nucleotides, the CDR3 is TGTGCCAGCAGCCTGGGGGGGCAAGCTTTCTTT.

This chain connects TRBV27 to TRBJ1-1, with TRBD1 matching 8 bases. The CDR3 runs to 14 residues. V trimming: 2 bases; J trimming: 6 bases; junction bases outside the gene matches: 5. The germline V gene encodes CDR1 MNHEY and CDR2 SMNVEV (reference sequence). The CDR3 DNA sequence: TGTGCCAGCAGTTTACAGGGGGCTGGCGCTGAAGCTTTCTTT. This codes for CASSLQGAGAEAFF.

The chain couples TRBV27 to TRBJ2-1, with 9 positions matching TRBD1. V was pared by 3 bases and J by 7 bases, with 7 bases of the junction left unmatched. Germline loops: CDR1 MNHEY, CDR2 SMNVEV (reference sequence). This CDR3 has 15 amino acids. CDR3 amino acids: CASSFNRGRGNEQFF. In DNA form, the CDR3 reads TGTGCCAGCAGTTTTAACAGGGGGCGCGGGAATGAGCAGTTCTTC.

This chain connects TRBV7-6 to TRBJ1-2; 10 bases are a match to TRBD1. This CDR3 has 19 residues. V lost 5 bases to trimming and J lost 8 bases; unmatched junction nucleotides: 23. Germline CDR1 is SGHVS and CDR2 is FNYEAQ. CDR3 DNA sequence: TGTGCCAGCAGCCCCCATCGGAGTGGCCCCGGACAGGGGGGAGGAGGCTACACCTTC. The encoded protein is CASSPHRSGPGQGGGGYTF.

The chain links TRBV28 to TRBJ2-7; D is perhaps TRBD2 (5 bases). This CDR3 spans 16 amino acids. Per the germline V gene, CDR1 is MDHEN and CDR2 is SYDVKM. The V end lost 3 bases, the J end lost 3 bases, and 18 bases lay between the germline ends. CDR3 region: CASSLINSAAFYEQYF. CDR3 nucleotide sequence: TGTGCCAGCAGTTTGATTAATAGCGCAGCTTTCTACGAGCAGTACTTC.

V and J are TRBV4-2 and TRBJ1-1; the D is unclear. The CDR3 length is 13 residues. The germline V gene encodes CDR1 LGHNA and CDR2 YNFKEQ. The V and J ends lost 0 bases and 2 bases respectively, with 4 bases between them. CDR3 residues: CASSQDRNTEAFF. In nucleotides, the CDR3 is TGTGCCAGCAGCCAAGATCGCAACACTGAAGCTTTCTTT.

The J gene is TRBJ1-4, the V gene TRBV29-1; D uncertain. The CDR3 sequence is 12 residues long. CDR1 and CDR2 (germline): SQVTM, ANQGSEA. Trimming shortened V by 1 base and J by 7 bases, and 7 bases separated the two germline ends. The CDR3 nucleotides are TGCAGCGTTGAAGGGTTTGGTGAAAAACTGTTTTTT. Protein product: CSVEGFGEKLFF.

V usage is TRBV7-2 and J usage is TRBJ2-7; D call uncertain. The CDR3 is made up of 14 amino acids. The V gene's germline CDR1 is SGHTA and CDR2 FQGNSA. Trimming pared 1 base from V and 10 bases from J, leaving 17 bases between. The CDR3 is CASSLDYLEKAQYF. The CDR3 bases are TGTGCCAGCAGCTTAGATTACCTCGAAAAAGCTCAGTACTTC.

The chain employs TRBV7-3 and TRBJ2-3; the D is unclear. This CDR3 region has 13 residues. CDR1 is SGHTA, CDR2 FQGTGA, per germline. V lost 2 bases to trimming and J lost 0 bases, with 3 bases between them. The CDR3 DNA reads TGTGCCAGCAGCTTACTGAGCACAGATACGCAGTATTTT. The encoded protein is CASSLLSTDTQYF.

The chain couples TRBV28 to TRBJ2-5, with TRBD2 as a possible D gene (6 bases). Trimming shortened V by 7 bases and J by 4 bases, and 10 bases separated the two germline ends. The germline V gene encodes CDR1 MDHEN and CDR2 SYDVKM. There are 12 residues in the CDR3. CDR3 loop: CASTLGGETQYF. DNA of the CDR3: TGTGCCAGCACCTTGGGAGGAGAGACCCAGTACTTC.

V gene TRBV28 combines with J gene TRBJ1-2; no clear D. CDR1 and CDR2 (germline): MDHEN, SYDVKM. V lost 5 bases and J lost 8, with 6 bases in between. The CDR3 extends over 10 amino acids. In DNA, the CDR3 is TGTGCCAGCAGTCCCCCCGGCTACACCTTC. It codes for CASSPPGYTF.

The chain recombines TRBV28 with TRBJ1-2, with unresolved D. CDR1 and CDR2 (germline): MDHEN, SYDVKM. This CDR3 is 13 amino acids long. Trimming left V 6 bases short and J 4 bases short, with 12 bases between. CDR3 DNA sequence: TGTGCCAGCAGGATAGGTACGCTCTATGGCTACACCTTC. It is translated as CASRIGTLYGYTF.

This chain uses TRBV4-1 with TRBJ1-5; D remains ambiguous. From germline, CDR1 is MGHRA and CDR2 YSYEKL. There are 14 residues in the CDR3. Deletions cut 1 base from V and 3 bases from J, with 7 bases between. The CDR3 reads CASSQVGINQPQHF. The CDR3 DNA reads as TGCGCCAGCAGCCAAGTAGGAATCAATCAGCCCCAGCATTTT.

The rearrangement uses TRBV18 and TRBJ1-2; 12 bases are shared with TRBD1. Germline CDR1 reads KGHSH; CDR2 reads LQKENI. This CDR3 contains 15 residues. The trim removed 3 bases at V and 5 bases at J, leaving 4 bases unmatched. CDR3 in amino acids: CASSPGQGAYYGYTF. The CDR3 DNA follows: TGTGCCAGCTCACCGGGACAGGGGGCATATTATGGCTACACCTTC.

The V and J genes are TRBV5-1 and TRBJ1-1, with D tentatively TRBD1 (6 bases). Germline CDR1 is SGHRS and CDR2 is YFSETQ. Trimming cost V 2 bases and J 1 base, with 9 bases left between them. The CDR3 consists of 14 residues. CDR3 DNA sequence: TGCGCCAGCAGCTTCAGGGGAAAGAACACTGAAGCTTTCTTT. Translation: CASSFRGKNTEAFF.

This clone was picked up a small number of times. The V gene is TRBV24-1, the J gene TRBJ1-1; D remains unclear. Germline-derived CDR1 and CDR2 are KGHDR and SFDVKD. CDR3 length equals 15 residues. V was clipped by 3 bases and J by 3 bases, with 13 bases between them. CDR3 in DNA: TGTGCCACCAGTGATCCCCGGGAACTGTACACTGAAGCTTTCTTT. Its protein product is CATSDPRELYTEAFF.

This clone was detected once. The chain is built from TRBV9 and TRBJ2-7; 7 bases fit TRBD1. There are 14 residues in the CDR3. Trimming cost V 3 bases and J 5 bases; bases outside gene matches: 8. The germline CDR1 and CDR2 sequences are SGDLS and YYNGEE. CDR3 residues: CASSGGDRAHEQYF. In DNA, the CDR3 is TGTGCCAGCAGCGGCGGAGACAGGGCCCACGAGCAGTACTTC.